This is a list of T cell receptor beta chains from one sample in a study of T cells in Graves' hyperthyroidism and ophthalmopathy. TCRdb redid the calling of the multiplex PCR reads with MiXCR, one entry per CDR3 protein. The sample shows some 360,000 distinct CDR3 sequences, about a sixth of them seen only once. Specimen: blood. The source of these receptors is a woman aged 40 to 50 with Graves' ophthalmopathy. Both conserved end residues are part of each CDR3. A D gene is named only where the DNA matches it firmly. Where a row states a size, it is once, few, many or the class of an expanded clone; other rows omit it.

D gene,clone size,J gene,V gene,CDR3 DNA,CDR3 protein
-,-,TRBJ1-5,TRBV6-5,TGTGCCAGCAGTTACTCGAAAAGGGTCCAGGGAGATCAGCCCCAGCATTTT,CASSYSKRVQGDQPQHF
TRBD2,many,TRBJ2-3,TRBV2,TGTGCCAGCCGGCGGGAGCGGGGCACAGATACGCAGTATTTT,CASRRERGTDTQYF
-,once,TRBJ1-2,TRBV5-1,TGCGCCAGCAGCTTGGAGGGTATAGGCTACACCTTC,CASSLEGIGYTF
TRBD2,-,TRBJ2-7,TRBV4-3,TGCACCAGCAGCCAAGATCGACTAGCGGGCTACGAGCAGTACTTC,CTSSQDRLAGYEQYF
TRBD2,many,TRBJ2-7,TRBV11-2,TGTGCCAGCAGCCCTCGACTAGCACTGAGCTCCTACGAGCAGTACTTC,CASSPRLALSSYEQYF
-,many,TRBJ1-2,TRBV28,TGTGCCGTAACCCCCGGTGACAGAACTAACTATGGCTACACCTTC,CAVTPGDRTNYGYTF
-,many,TRBJ2-6,TRBV12-3/TRBV12-4,TGTGCCAGCAGATCTAGACAGCCTGGGGCCAACGTCCTGACTTTC,CASRSRQPGANVLTF
TRBD1,many,TRBJ1-2,TRBV6-4,TGTGCCAGCAGTCCGACACTCCGGACAGGGCTGGACTATGGCTACACCTTC,CASSPTLRTGLDYGYTF
-,many,TRBJ1-2,TRBV7-2,TGTGCCAGCAGCTTAGTTCGCAGCCCCTATGGCTACACCTTC,CASSLVRSPYGYTF
-,-,TRBJ2-7,TRBV7-9,TGTGCCGTCCCCGGTACGAGCTCCTACGAGCAGTACTTC,CAVPGTSSYEQYF
-,many,TRBJ2-5,TRBV7-9,TGTGCCAGCAGCTCCAGGACAGAAGAGACCCAGTACTTC,CASSSRTEETQYF
-,few,TRBJ2-5,TRBV7-2,TGTGCCAGCAGCTTGGACGGGAGAAGGCAAGAGACCCAGTACTTC,CASSLDGRRQETQYF
TRBD2,many,TRBJ2-7,TRBV7-9,TGTGCCAGCAGCAGGCGGCGGGAGGGTGGGGAGCAGTACTTC,CASSRRREGGEQYF
TRBD1,-,TRBJ1-5,TRBV6-1,TGTGCCAGCAGTGCGGACAGGGGAGTGTATCAGCCCCAGCATTTT,CASSADRGVYQPQHF
-,many,TRBJ2-7,TRBV5-1,TGCGCCAGCAGCCCGCGTCCCTCCGTCTACGAGCAGTACTTC,CASSPRPSVYEQYF
-,many,TRBJ2-7,TRBV11-2,TGTGCCAGCAGCCCCCCAGGGAGGTCGGGGGAGCAGTACTTC,CASSPPGRSGEQYF
TRBD1,many,TRBJ1-1,TRBV4-1,TGCGCCAGCAGCCTCCTGGGACAGGGCTCTGAAGCTTTCTTT,CASSLLGQGSEAFF
-,many,TRBJ1-5,TRBV12-3/TRBV12-4,TGTGCCAGCAGTTTACTCCAGGAGCATAGCAATCAGCCCCAGCATTTT,CASSLLQEHSNQPQHF
-,many,TRBJ2-2,TRBV5-6,TGTGCCAGCAGCTTGGAGCCAGACTCCGGGGAGCTGTTTTTT,CASSLEPDSGELFF
-,many,TRBJ1-5,TRBV20-1,TGCAGTGCTGGGAAGGTCGGGGGCTATAGCAATCAGCCCCAGCATTTT,CSAGKVGGYSNQPQHF
-,many,TRBJ1-5,TRBV20-1,TGCAGTGCTAGAGATTTGGGTCAGCCCCAGCATTTT,CSARDLGQPQHF
-,many,TRBJ2-7,TRBV28,TGTGCCAGCAGTATCGGGACCTTGAGCTCCTACGAGCAGTACTTC,CASSIGTLSSYEQYF
-,medium-sized,TRBJ1-1,TRBV12-3/TRBV12-4,TGTGCCAGCAGTTCCGGTTGGAACACTGAAGCTTTCTTT,CASSSGWNTEAFF
TRBD2,many,TRBJ2-2,TRBV15,TGTGCCACCAGCAGAGAGACTAGCGGGAGTACCGGGGAGCTGTTTTTT,CATSRETSGSTGELFF
-,many,TRBJ1-1,TRBV9,TGTGCCAGCAGCGTAGCGGGGGAACGGAACACTGAAGCTTTCTTT,CASSVAGERNTEAFF
-,many,TRBJ2-7,TRBV27,TGTGCCAGCACGGAGGGGGCGGGCTACGAGCAGTACTTC,CASTEGAGYEQYF
-,few,TRBJ1-1,TRBV5-5,TGTGCCAGCAGCTTCGGGGATATGAACACTGAAGCTTTCTTT,CASSFGDMNTEAFF
TRBD1,many,TRBJ2-5,TRBV6-1,TGTGCCAGCAGTCCGGGACAGGGGGTAAGGCGGCAAGAGACCCAGTACTTC,CASSPGQGVRRQETQYF
TRBD2,many,TRBJ2-7,TRBV5-6,TGTGCCAGCAGCTCCCCGCGGGAGTGGTCCCACGAGCAGTACTTC,CASSSPREWSHEQYF
TRBD1,many,TRBJ1-5,TRBV30,TGTGCCTGGAGTACCCCAGACAGGGTGAATCAGCCCCAGCATTTT,CAWSTPDRVNQPQHF
TRBD2,few,TRBJ2-5,TRBV15,TGTGCCACCAGCAGAGAGTTAGCGGGAGTGTCCGAGACCCAGTACTTC,CATSRELAGVSETQYF
TRBD1,many,TRBJ2-3,TRBV5-1,TGCGCCAGCAGCTTAGACCTGGGACAGCTAGATACGCAGTATTTT,CASSLDLGQLDTQYF
TRBD2,many,TRBJ2-7,TRBV6-1,TGTGCCAGCAGTGAACATTTCGAGGGAGGGCCGGAGCAGTACTTC,CASSEHFEGGPEQYF
-,once,TRBJ2-7,TRBV28,TGTGCCAGCAGTTTTCAGGGGGGTCCCTCCTACGAGCAGTACTTC,CASSFQGGPSYEQYF
-,many,TRBJ1-1,TRBV5-1,TGCGCCAGCAGCTTGGGTCCCCGGACAAGGGAGACTGAAGCTTTCTTT,CASSLGPRTRETEAFF
-,many,TRBJ2-2,TRBV9,TGTGCCAGCAGCGTAGAGGCTTGGGTCGGGGAGCTGTTTTTT,CASSVEAWVGELFF
-,-,TRBJ1-1,TRBV20-1,TGCAGTGCTAGAGATCCCCAAGGGGGCACTGAAGCTTTCTTT,CSARDPQGGTEAFF
-,many,TRBJ1-1,TRBV3-1,TGTGCCAGCAGCCCCTCACATGTGGAAGGTGAAGCTTTCTTT,CASSPSHVEGEAFF
-,many,TRBJ2-2,TRBV27,TGTGCCAGCAGACGGTACAGGGTGTCCGGGGAGCTGTTTTTT,CASRRYRVSGELFF
-,many,TRBJ2-7,TRBV11-2,TGTGCCAGCAGCTTAGGGTCAGGCCACTACGAGCAGTACTTC,CASSLGSGHYEQYF
-,few,TRBJ2-7,TRBV11-1,TGTGCCAGCAGCTTAACCGGGGAAGGGATCTACCTATACGAGCAGTACTTC,CASSLTGEGIYLYEQYF
-,many,TRBJ1-2,TRBV11-2,TGTGCCAGCAGCTTGTACAGGGTCAACTATGGCTACACCTTC,CASSLYRVNYGYTF
-,many,TRBJ2-6,TRBV24-1,TGTGCCACCTCTGGACCTGGGGCCAACGTCCTGACTTTC,CATSGPGANVLTF
-,many,TRBJ1-1,TRBV30,TGTGCCTGGAGTCCAGGGTTTAACACTGAAGCTTTCTTT,CAWSPGFNTEAFF
-,many,TRBJ2-7,TRBV5-1,TGCGCCAGCAGCTCCTGGGACCCCGCCTACGAGCAGTACTTC,CASSSWDPAYEQYF
-,many,TRBJ1-2,TRBV20-1,TGCAGTGCTAGAGATCAACGACAGTTCTATGGCTACACCTTC,CSARDQRQFYGYTF
TRBD2,-,TRBJ2-2,TRBV6-2/TRBV6-3,TGTGCCAGCAGTTACGCAAGACTAGCGGGAGGGAGAGGCACCGGGGAGCTGTTTTTT,CASSYARLAGGRGTGELFF
-,many,TRBJ1-3,TRBV19,TGTGCCACCCGAGGGACCTTATCAAGGGGCCGCTCTGGAAACACCATATATTTT,CATRGTLSRGRSGNTIYF
-,many,TRBJ2-2,TRBV5-1,TGCGCCAGCAGCTTTCGAGCGAACACCGGGGAGCTGTTTTTT,CASSFRANTGELFF
-,-,TRBJ2-2,TRBV6-1,TGTGCCAGCAGCCAGACCCTCACCGGGGAGCTGTTTTTT,CASSQTLTGELFF
-,-,TRBJ1-5,TRBV12-3/TRBV12-4,TGTGCCAGCAGCTTAACTTCGGGTCAGCCCCAGCATTTT,CASSLTSGQPQHF
TRBD1,few,TRBJ1-1,TRBV19,TGTGCCAGTAGCATACAGGGGGATGAAGCTTTCTTT,CASSIQGDEAFF
TRBD1,-,TRBJ1-3,TRBV30,TGTGCCTGGACCACAGGGGGCTCTGGAAACACCATATATTTT,CAWTTGGSGNTIYF
-,many,TRBJ2-6,TRBV28,TGTGCCAGCAGTTGGGGCAGGGTTGGGCCTGGGGCCAACGTCCTGACTTTC,CASSWGRVGPGANVLTF
-,many,TRBJ2-7,TRBV4-2,TGTGCCAGCAGCCAAGAGTACTCGGGCTACGAGCAGTACTTC,CASSQEYSGYEQYF
TRBD2,many,TRBJ2-7,TRBV20-1,TGCAGTGCTAGAGTTCCTAGCGGGAGTCTCAACTCCTACGAGCAGTACTTC,CSARVPSGSLNSYEQYF
TRBD1,many,TRBJ1-2,TRBV28,TGTGCCAGCGACGGACAGGGTTACTATGGCTACACCTTC,CASDGQGYYGYTF
-,many,TRBJ2-5,TRBV29-1,TGCAGCGTTGAAGAACCGGGACGTCCCCATTCCCAGTACTTC,CSVEEPGRPHSQYF
TRBD1,many,TRBJ1-2,TRBV29-1,TGCAGCACCGAATCAGGGGGCCAGGACTATGGCTACACCTTC,CSTESGGQDYGYTF